Given below is one T cell receptor beta chain in context. These data are taken from a study of spatial heterogeneity in lung cancer. Time point: sample taken at primary tumor resection. Unsorted samples of tumor, nontumor lung or frozen PBMC had their whole RNA sequenced. Each CDR3 protein is one row after TCRdb ran MiXCR on the 5' RACE reads. The repertoire holds approximately 40,000 distinct CDR3 sequences, approximately 7% seen once, with about 39% in the top ten. The CDR3 extends over 12 amino acids. Trimming stripped 2 bases from V and 4 bases from J, with 6 bases between. Germline V gene data show CDR1 as MDHEN and CDR2 as SYDVKM.

The TCR originated in a female donor with early-stage non-small cell lung cancer. The chain uses TRBV28 and TRBJ2-7; D gene ambiguous. The starting material was PBMCs, obtained at surgery. The DNA for the CDR3 is TGTGCCAGCAGTTTAACAGTATACGAGCAGTACTTC. Its protein product is CASSLTVYEQYF.